Shown below are 21 T cell receptor beta chains from a single sample sequenced in a study of regulatory T cells in long-lasting Graves disease. Time point described: persistent/refractory GD, antithyroid drugs over 5 years with positive TRAb. Preparation of the TCR library used RNA extracted from PBMCs. In building TCR beta libraries, iRepertoire HTBI primers were used together with Arm-PCR of CDR3 regions. Using its own MiXCR run on the multiplex PCR reads, TCRdb lists one record per CDR3 protein. Seen here are about 660,000 distinct CDR3 sequences, 25% to 30% observed once, and the top ten hold under 50%. Source: peripheral blood mononuclear cells (PBMCs), taken when the disease was refractory, from a patient treated with antithyroid drugs. These receptors originate from a female donor with Graves disease.

The genes are TRBV6-1 and TRBJ1-2; D may be TRBD1 (5 bases). Trimming took off 5 bases at V and 6 bases at J, with 13 bases between the two ends. The length of the CDR3 is 13 residues. The germline V gene has CDR1 MNHNS and CDR2 SASEGT. The CDR3 DNA reads as TGTGCCAGCAGTCATCAGGGAAGGAATGGCTACACCTTC. Translation gives CASSHQGRNGYTF.

The chain joins TRBV29-1 to TRBJ2-1; D may correspond to TRBD1 or TRBD2 (5 bases each). Trimming left V 7 bases short and J 1 base short, with 17 bases between. Per germline, CDR1 SQVTM and CDR2 ANQGSEA. The CDR3 has 15 amino acids. This CDR3 is CSGGLRKGSYNEQFF. The DNA of the CDR3 is TGCAGCGGGGGGTTGCGGAAAGGATCCTACAATGAGCAGTTCTTC.

This clonotype has only a few counts. The chain combines TRBV7-3 with TRBJ2-7; D is unclear. Germline lookup yields CDR1 SGHTA and CDR2 FQGTGA. The CDR3 is made up of 11 amino acids. The V end lost 2 bases, the J end lost 6 bases, and 5 bases lay between the germline ends. In DNA form, the CDR3 reads TGTGCCAGCAGCTTATTCTCCGAGCAGTACTTC. This codes for CASSLFSEQYF.

The CDR3 DNA reads as TGTGCCAGCTGGAAGTACACCGGGGAGCTGTTTTTT. This encodes CASWKYTGELFF. The gene calls are TRBV6-2 or TRBV6-3 and TRBJ2-2; D is undetermined. The CDR3 sequence is 12 residues long. V lost 8 bases and J lost 3, with 7 bases in between. Germline-derived CDR1 and CDR2 are MNHEY and SVGEGT.

This clonotype was observed a few times. For the CDR3, the DNA is TGTGCCTGGAGTGTACTAGCGGGAGTCTCAGATACGCAGTATTTT. It translates to CAWSVLAGVSDTQYF. The rearrangement links TRBV30 to TRBJ2-3, with 11 positions matching TRBD2. Germline CDR1 GTSNPN, CDR2 SVGIG (reference sequence). The CDR3 has 15 residues. Trimming removed 0 bases from V and 4 bases from J; junction bases left unmatched: 3.

Concerning this clonotype: A much larger clone is a single base away; this may be a read error. A read error is likely, as this CDR3 ends without the conserved phenylalanine or tryptophan. The rearrangement links TRBV28 to TRBJ1-5, with D tentatively TRBD1 (6 bases). The germline V and J ends were trimmed by 3 bases and 5 bases, with 11 bases remaining between them. The CDR3 totals 14 residues. The V gene's germline CDR1 is MDHEN and CDR2 SYDVKM. CDR3 coding DNA: TGTGCCAGCAGTTTCAGGGGCGCCGATCAGCCCCAGCATTTA. This translates into CASSFRGADQPQHL.

This clonotype was counted at least ten times. The V gene is TRBV28, the J gene TRBJ1-1; D perhaps matches TRBD1 (5 bases). Germline CDR1 and CDR2: MDHEN and SYDVKM. CDR3 length equals 15 residues. V lost 6 bases to trimming and J lost 1 base, with 15 bases between them. CDR3 loop: CASSKLPTANTEAFF. The CDR3 DNA is TGTGCCAGCAGCAAACTCCCGACAGCGAACACTGAAGCTTTCTTT.

This clonotype was seen ten or more times. The genes are TRBV2 and TRBJ2-2, with 8 bases matching TRBD1. Losses at the gene ends were 8 bases for V and 3 bases for J; bases not matched to a gene: 11. Germline V CDR1 and CDR2: SNHLY, FYNNEI. The CDR3 runs to 16 residues. The CDR3 DNA reads TGTGCCAGCCGACTGCAGGGGGCCTGGGACACCGGGGAGCTGTTTTTT. This codes for CASRLQGAWDTGELFF.

The chain links TRBV20-1 to TRBJ2-7; tentative D call: TRBD2 (5 bases). Germline V gives CDR1 DFQATT, CDR2 SNEGSKA (reference sequence). V gave up 3 bases and J gave up 3 bases, with 12 bases separating them. The CDR3 is 13 amino acids. The DNA of the CDR3 is TGCAGTGCTAGTTCCAGCGGAAGCTACGAGCAGTACTTC. This sequence encodes CSASSSGSYEQYF.

This clonotype has at least ten counts. CDR3: CSVADRAYGYTF. The CDR3 DNA reads TGCAGCGTTGCGGACAGGGCCTATGGCTACACCTTC. The chain is built from TRBV29-1 and TRBJ1-2; 8 positions match TRBD1. The CDR3 contains 12 residues. Germline CDR1 and CDR2: SQVTM and ANQGSEA. The ends lost 4 bases at V and 4 bases at J; junction bases unmatched: 2.

The rearrangement joins TRBV10-3 to TRBJ1-4; 8 nucleotides align to TRBD1. The CDR3 consists of 18 residues. The V and J ends lost 0 bases and 2 bases, in that order; junction bases with no gene match: 8. Germline V lookup: CDR1 ENHRY, CDR2 SYGVKD. The CDR3 region is CAISESRTGSVTNEKLFF. The CDR3, as DNA: TGTGCCATCAGTGAGTCCAGGACAGGGTCGGTGACTAATGAAAAACTGTTTTTT.

The chain joins TRBV6-1 to TRBJ1-5; no definite D call. The V end was cut by 6 bases, the J end by 5 bases, with 20 bases between. This CDR3 is built from 16 residues. The germline gives CDR1 MNHNS, CDR2 SASEGT. The CDR3 protein is CASSESRGGWDQPQHF. As DNA, the CDR3 is TGTGCCAGCAGCGAATCGCGGGGTGGGTGGGATCAGCCCCAGCATTTT.

The chain carries TRBV6-2 or TRBV6-3 and TRBJ2-3; 14 positions agree with TRBD2. The CDR3 covers 18 residues. V was pared by 5 bases and J by 2 bases, with 9 bases of the junction left unmatched. The germline V gene encodes CDR1 MNHEY and CDR2 SVGEGT. In nucleotides, the CDR3 is TGTGCCAGCAGTGAATTCCCGGGACTAGCGGGAGTCACAGATACGCAGTATTTT. Translated, it gives CASSEFPGLAGVTDTQYF.

This clonotype appeared once. The J gene is TRBJ2-7, the V gene TRBV20-1, with a weak D call TRBD2 (6 bases). Trimming stripped 3 bases from V and 2 bases from J, with 23 bases between. In germline, CDR1 is DFQATT, CDR2 SNEGSKA (reference sequence). The CDR3 loop spans 17 amino acids. CDR3 nucleotides: TGCAGTGCTAGCCTCCGGGATCTAGTTAGCGGAGCCTACGAGCAGTACTTC. Amino acid sequence: CSASLRDLVSGAYEQYF.

V usage is TRBV29-1 and J usage is TRBJ2-7, with TRBD1 as a possible D gene (5 bases). Germline CDR1 is SQVTM and CDR2 is ANQGSEA. This CDR3 has 12 residues. The V end was cut by 4 bases, the J end by 6 bases, with 13 bases between. The DNA for the CDR3 is TGCAGCGTTGCCCACATAAGGGGCGAGCAGTACTTC. Residues: CSVAHIRGEQYF.

This clonotype was seen a few times. The chain has TRBV3-1 and TRBJ2-6; no clear D gene. The ends were cut back, 1 base at V and 4 bases at J, with 17 bases in the middle. The CDR3 extends over 18 amino acids. Germline CDR1 reads LGHDT; CDR2 reads YNNKEL (reference sequence). CDR3 coding DNA: TGTGCCAGCAGCCAAGGGTTTAGCAGACAAGGCGGGGCCAACGTCCTGACTTTC. This sequence encodes CASSQGFSRQGGANVLTF.

This chain joins TRBV29-1 and TRBJ2-1; the match to TRBD2 covers 8 bases. The trim removed 3 bases at V and 0 bases at J, leaving 10 bases unmatched. The CDR3 contains 17 residues. CDR1 and CDR2 (germline): SQVTM, ANQGSEA. DNA of the CDR3: TGCAGCGTTGAGGGTGGACTAGCCGGTAGCTCCTACAATGAGCAGTTCTTC. It codes for CSVEGGLAGSSYNEQFF.

The chain links TRBV6-5 to TRBJ1-1, with TRBD1 as a possible D gene (6 bases). CDR1 MNHEY and CDR2 SVGAGI come from the germline V gene. V was pared by 2 bases and J by 0 bases, with 13 bases between. The CDR3 length is 16 residues. The CDR3 spells CASSYPRDTLNTEAFF. Here the CDR3 DNA reads TGTGCCAGCAGTTACCCGCGGGACACGCTGAACACTGAAGCTTTCTTT.

This clonotype was picked up a small number of times. V gene TRBV19 combines with J gene TRBJ1-1, with D possibly being TRBD1 (6 bases). Per the germline V gene, CDR1 is LNHDA and CDR2 is SQIVND (reference sequence). V was trimmed by 8 bases and J by 5 bases, leaving 12 bases between them. CDR3 length: 12 residues. The CDR3 sequence: CASAGATTEAFF. The DNA of the CDR3 is TGTGCCAGTGCAGGGGCGACAACTGAAGCTTTCTTT.

The sample holds many counts of this clonotype. The V and J genes are TRBV3-1 and TRBJ1-3, with 8 bases matching TRBD1. This CDR3 contains 15 residues. In germline, CDR1 is LGHDT, CDR2 YNNKEL (reference sequence). The V and J ends lost 4 bases and 0 bases, in that order; junction bases with no gene match: 2. The CDR3 sequence is CASSRDRNSGNTIYF. The CDR3 nucleotides read TGTGCCAGCAGCCGGGACAGGAACTCTGGAAACACCATATATTTT.

The gene calls are TRBV11-1 and TRBJ2-7, with 13 bases matching TRBD2. Trimming at V came to 5 bases and at J to 6 bases, leaving 13 bases not matched to a gene. The germline CDR1 and CDR2 sequences are SGHAT and FQDESV (reference sequence). The CDR3 sequence is 17 residues long. CDR3 DNA: TGTGCCAGCAGCCCCGCATCGGGACTAGCGGGACTTCGCGAGCAGTACTTC. This encodes CASSPASGLAGLREQYF.